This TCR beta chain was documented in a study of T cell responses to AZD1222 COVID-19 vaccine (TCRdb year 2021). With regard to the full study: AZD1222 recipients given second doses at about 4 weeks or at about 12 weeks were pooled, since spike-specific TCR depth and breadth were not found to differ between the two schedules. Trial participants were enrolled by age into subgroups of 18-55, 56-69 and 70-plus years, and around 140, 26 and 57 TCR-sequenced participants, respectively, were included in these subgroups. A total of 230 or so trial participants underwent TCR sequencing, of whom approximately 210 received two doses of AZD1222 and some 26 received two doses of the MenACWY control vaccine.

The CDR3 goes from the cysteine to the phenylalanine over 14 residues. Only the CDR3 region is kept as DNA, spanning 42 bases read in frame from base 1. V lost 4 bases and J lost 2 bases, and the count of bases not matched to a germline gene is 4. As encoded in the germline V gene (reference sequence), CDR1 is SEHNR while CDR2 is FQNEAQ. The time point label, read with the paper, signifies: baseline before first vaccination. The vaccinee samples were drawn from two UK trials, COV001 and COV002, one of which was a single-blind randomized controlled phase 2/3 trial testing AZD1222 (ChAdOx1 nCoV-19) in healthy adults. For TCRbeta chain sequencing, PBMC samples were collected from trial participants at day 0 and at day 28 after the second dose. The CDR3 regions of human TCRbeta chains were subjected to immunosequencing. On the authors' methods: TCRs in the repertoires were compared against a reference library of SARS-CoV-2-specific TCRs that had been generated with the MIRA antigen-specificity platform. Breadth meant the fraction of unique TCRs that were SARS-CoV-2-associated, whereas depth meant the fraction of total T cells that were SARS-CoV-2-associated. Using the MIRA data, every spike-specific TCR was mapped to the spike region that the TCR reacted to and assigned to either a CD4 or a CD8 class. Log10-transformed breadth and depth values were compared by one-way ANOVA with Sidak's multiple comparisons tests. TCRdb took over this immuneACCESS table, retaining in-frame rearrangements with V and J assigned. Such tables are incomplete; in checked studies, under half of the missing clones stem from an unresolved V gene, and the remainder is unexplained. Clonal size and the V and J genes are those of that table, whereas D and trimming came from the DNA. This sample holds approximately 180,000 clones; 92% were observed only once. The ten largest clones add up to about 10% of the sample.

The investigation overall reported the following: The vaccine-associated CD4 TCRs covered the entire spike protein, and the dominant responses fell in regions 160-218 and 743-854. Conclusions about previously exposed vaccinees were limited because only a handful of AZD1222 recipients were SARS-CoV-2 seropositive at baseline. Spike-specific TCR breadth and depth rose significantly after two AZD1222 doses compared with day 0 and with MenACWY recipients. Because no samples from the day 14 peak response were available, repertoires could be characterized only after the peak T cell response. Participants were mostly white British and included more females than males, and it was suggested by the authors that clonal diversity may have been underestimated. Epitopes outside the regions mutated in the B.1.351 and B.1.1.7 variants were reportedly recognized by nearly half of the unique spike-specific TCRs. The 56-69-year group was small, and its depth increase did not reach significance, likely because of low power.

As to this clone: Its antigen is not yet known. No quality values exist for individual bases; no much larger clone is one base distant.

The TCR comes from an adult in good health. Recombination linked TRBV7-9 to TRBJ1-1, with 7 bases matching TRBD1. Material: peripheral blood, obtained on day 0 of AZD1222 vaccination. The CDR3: CASSSGQINTEAFF. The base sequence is TGTGCCAGCAGCTCGGGACAGATAAACACTGAAGCTTTCTTT.